Listed below are T cell receptor beta chains from one sample, sequenced in a study of blood T cell repertoires in COVID-19. Profiled with immunoSEQ multiplex PCR; TCRdb holds only in-frame clones, not every one. The sample holds 200,000 to 250,000 clones; 82% are singletons and the top ten take 15%. Sequencing used PBMCs or T cells enriched from blood (not recorded which). The receptors derive from a man aged 35 to 55 who had recovered from COVID-19. CDR3s include the opening cysteine and the closing phenylalanine or tryptophan. Each record gives: V gene, J gene, D gene, clone size, CDR3 protein, CDR3 DNA. The D gene is left open where the match is weak. The size of a clone is reported for some rows only, either as once, few or many, or as a class for expanded clones.

TRBV2	TRBJ1-1	-	-	CASRKRTSFEAFF	TGTGCCAGCAGGAAGAGGACATCCTTTGAAGCTTTCTTT
TRBV19	TRBJ2-1	-	-	CASSITGYNEQFF	TGTGCCAGTAGTATCACAGGATACAATGAGCAGTTCTTC
TRBV13	TRBJ1-2	-	few	CASNQRQVESLNYGYTF	TGTGCCAGCAACCAGAGACAGGTGGAGTCTTTAAACTATGGCTACACCTTC
TRBV10-1	TRBJ2-1	-	-	CASSRRETVAYNEQFF	TGCGCCAGCAGTAGACGGGAAACGGTCGCCTACAATGAGCAGTTCTTC
TRBV7-2	TRBJ1-5	-	-	CASSSGRNQPQHF	TGTGCCAGCAGCTCTGGGAGGAATCAGCCCCAGCATTTT
TRBV19	TRBJ1-5	-	-	CASSMPGYSNQPQHF	TGTGCCAGTAGTATGCCAGGCTATAGCAATCAGCCCCAGCATTTT
TRBV19	TRBJ2-3	-	-	CASSGTRATDTQYF	TGTGCCAGTAGCGGGACACGGGCGACAGATACGCAGTATTTT
TRBV7-9	TRBJ2-1	TRBD1	-	CASSLGQGVGNEQFF	TGTGCCAGCAGCTTGGGACAGGGGGTGGGGAATGAGCAGTTCTTC
TRBV7-8	TRBJ2-7	-	-	CASKSLGHSYEQYF	TGTGCCAGCAAATCGCTTGGCCACTCCTACGAGCAGTACTTC
TRBV2	TRBJ2-5	TRBD1	-	CASSEKGGTGGETQYF	TGTGCCAGCAGTGAAAAAGGGGGGACAGGGGGAGAGACCCAGTACTTC
TRBV2	TRBJ2-7	-	-	CASPVGTMSTHEQYF	TGTGCCAGCCCAGTGGGGACAATGAGTACCCACGAGCAGTACTTC
TRBV5-5	TRBJ2-7	TRBD1	-	CASSQPGTEIYEQYF	TGTGCCAGCAGCCAGCCCGGGACAGAAATCTACGAGCAGTACTTC
TRBV7-9	TRBJ2-3	TRBD1	-	CASSNEGTGGSTDTQYF	TGTGCCAGCAGCAACGAAGGGACAGGGGGGAGCACAGATACGCAGTATTTT
TRBV11-1	TRBJ2-1	TRBD1	once	CASSPRTGTGNEQFF	TGTGCCAGCAGCCCCCGGACAGGTACGGGCAATGAGCAGTTCTTC
TRBV4-1	TRBJ2-5	TRBD1	-	CASSQGQAIQETQYF	TGCGCCAGCAGCCAGGGACAGGCTATCCAAGAGACCCAGTACTTC
TRBV6-5	TRBJ2-1	TRBD2	once	CASTKTSGRGDEQFF	TGTGCCAGCACCAAGACTAGCGGGAGGGGGGATGAGCAGTTCTTC
TRBV3-1/TRBV3-2	TRBJ1-2	-	few	CASSQASRDYGYTF	TGTGCCAGCAGCCAAGCAAGCAGGGACTATGGCTACACCTTC
TRBV5-1	TRBJ2-2	-	few	CASSPRSSANTGELFF	TGCGCCAGCAGCCCAAGGAGTAGCGCGAACACCGGGGAGCTGTTTTTT
TRBV3-1/TRBV3-2	TRBJ2-5	-	-	CASSQAPGTQYF	TGTGCCAGCAGCCAAGCCCCGGGGACCCAGTACTTC
TRBV7-8	TRBJ1-3	-	-	CASSSRGHSSGNTIYF	TGTGCCAGCAGCTCTCGAGGGCACAGCTCGGGAAACACCATATATTTT
TRBV3-1/TRBV3-2	TRBJ2-7	-	-	CASSQSTGREQYF	TGTGCCAGCAGCCAATCGACAGGCCGGGAGCAGTACTTC
TRBV7-3	TRBJ2-1	TRBD2	once	CASSLRSSGRRDEQFF	TGTGCCAGCAGCTTAAGGTCTAGCGGCAGAAGGGATGAGCAGTTCTTC
TRBV10-3	TRBJ1-5	TRBD1	-	CAISPSGTGAQPQHF	TGTGCCATCAGTCCGTCCGGGACAGGGGCTCAGCCCCAGCATTTT
TRBV11-1	TRBJ2-5	TRBD2	once	CASSSRLAGETQYF	TGTGCCAGCAGCTCCCGACTAGCGGGAGAGACCCAGTACTTC
TRBV7-2	TRBJ2-7	TRBD1	-	CASSIFWTGSYEQYF	TGTGCCAGCAGCATCTTTTGGACAGGGTCCTACGAGCAGTACTTC
TRBV9	TRBJ1-1	TRBD1	-	CASSRFRDRNTEAFF	TGTGCCAGCAGCCGCTTTCGGGACAGGAACACTGAAGCTTTCTTT
TRBV7-9	TRBJ1-2	TRBD1	-	CASSPGQGDAYGYTF	TGTGCCAGCAGCCCGGGACAGGGAGATGCCTATGGCTACACCTTC
TRBV19	TRBJ1-5	TRBD1	-	CASSRQGFLSNQPQHF	TGTGCCAGTAGTAGACAGGGTTTCCTGAGCAATCAGCCCCAGCATTTT
TRBV2	TRBJ2-1	TRBD2	once	CASSSPRASGGSPTYNEQFF	TGTGCCAGCAGCTCCCCTCGGGCTAGCGGGGGGTCACCTACCTACAATGAGCAGTTCTTC
TRBV27	TRBJ1-1	-	-	CASSLFGRMNTEAFF	TGTGCCAGCAGTTTATTTGGCAGAATGAACACTGAAGCTTTCTTT
TRBV2	TRBJ1-6	-	-	CASSVRENSPLHF	TGTGCCAGCAGTGTACGGGAAAATTCACCCCTCCACTTT
TRBV24-1	TRBJ2-1	-	-	CATSDQGQGSYNEQFF	TGTGCCACCAGTGACCAGGGGCAGGGGTCCTACAATGAGCAGTTCTTC
TRBV20-1	TRBJ2-1	-	-	CSASGSGVSYNEQFF	TGCAGTGCTAGTGGTTCAGGCGTCTCCTACAATGAGCAGTTCTTC
TRBV13	TRBJ2-1	-	-	CASSSLQTGGSYNEQFF	TGTGCCAGCAGCAGCTTGCAGACGGGTGGATCCTACAATGAGCAGTTCTTC
TRBV6-5	TRBJ2-7	-	-	CASSLQPTYEQYF	TGTGCCAGCAGTTTACAGCCTACCTACGAGCAGTACTTC
TRBV6-2/TRBV6-3	TRBJ1-2	-	-	CASSYSMNGGTF	TGTGCCAGCAGTTACTCGATGAATGGGGGGACCTTC
TRBV5-1	TRBJ2-7	TRBD1	-	CASGTGDMYEQYF	TGCGCCAGCGGGACAGGGGATATGTACGAGCAGTACTTC
TRBV5-1	TRBJ1-4	-	-	CASSGGNGDEKLFF	TGCGCCAGCAGCGGGGGGAATGGCGATGAAAAACTGTTTTTT
TRBV7-3	TRBJ2-5	-	once	CASSLAQSETQYF	TGTGCCAGCAGCTTAGCCCAGTCCGAGACCCAGTACTTC
TRBV2	TRBJ1-1	-	-	CASSSTGNTEAFF	TGTGCCAGCAGCTCGACGGGGAACACTGAAGCTTTCTTT
TRBV5-3	TRBJ2-1	-	once	CARSLLAVSSYNEQFF	TGTGCCAGAAGCTTGTTGGCGGTGAGCTCCTACAATGAGCAGTTCTTC
TRBV3-1/TRBV3-2	TRBJ1-4	-	-	CASSLRLGGQMFF	TGTGCCAGCAGCCTAAGACTGGGGGGGCAAATGTTTTTT
TRBV5-8	TRBJ1-4	-	-	CASSLVKGNEKLFF	TGTGCCAGCAGCTTGGTAAAGGGGAATGAAAAACTGTTTTTT
TRBV15	TRBJ1-1	-	few	CATSRDPGSRLPEAFF	TGTGCCACCAGCAGAGATCCGGGTTCGCGCCTGCCTGAAGCTTTCTTT
TRBV5-4	TRBJ2-1	TRBD2	-	CASSLKLAGASSYNEQFF	TGTGCCAGCAGCTTGAAACTAGCGGGAGCGAGCTCCTACAATGAGCAGTTCTTC
TRBV28	TRBJ1-2	-	few	CASSFPGGGAGGYTF	TGTGCCAGCAGTTTCCCCGGAGGGGGGGCGGGCGGCTACACCTTC
TRBV7-2	TRBJ1-2	-	-	CASSFSNYGYTF	TGTGCCAGCAGCTTCAGTAACTATGGCTACACCTTC
TRBV6-1	TRBJ2-7	-	-	CASSEGTPLVNYEQYF	TGTGCCAGCAGTGAAGGGACTCCCTTGGTGAACTACGAGCAGTACTTC
TRBV7-2	TRBJ1-2	-	-	CASSLGSQGNYGYTF	TGTGCCAGCAGCCTAGGCTCTCAGGGAAACTATGGCTACACCTTC
TRBV10-2	TRBJ2-1	TRBD2	-	CASRAGTSGYNEQFF	TGCGCCAGCAGGGCGGGTACTAGCGGGTACAATGAGCAGTTCTTC
TRBV27	TRBJ1-4	-	few	CASSLTGEVREKLFF	TGTGCCAGCAGCCTAACCGGGGAGGTGCGGGAAAAACTGTTTTTT
TRBV6-1	TRBJ2-7	-	-	CASSEDSTYEQYF	TGTGCCAGCAGTGAAGACAGTACTTACGAGCAGTACTTC
TRBV6-4	TRBJ2-1	TRBD2	few	CASSVTSEHNEQFF	TGTGCCAGCAGTGTGACTAGCGAGCACAATGAGCAGTTCTTC